Below are 7 T cell receptor beta chains sequenced from a single sample in a study of Graves' ophthalmopathy and Graves' hyperthyroidism. RNA transcripts were the source from which TCR beta CDR3 regions were amplified. An opening RT-PCR round employed HTBI primers and preceded a second-round multiplex PCR. TCRdb recomputed calls from the multiplex PCR reads with MiXCR, one row per CDR3 protein. The sample holds some 1.1 million distinct CDR3 sequences, about two fifths seen once. Sequenced sample: peripheral blood or thyroid tissue (not recorded which). The receptors stem from an adult man with Graves' hyperthyroidism.

This chain connects TRBV7-8 to TRBJ2-2; no definite D call. Trimming took off 11 bases at V and 2 bases at J, with 15 bases between the two ends. CDR3 length equals 14 residues. Germline lookup yields CDR1 SGHVS and CDR2 FQNEAQ. CDR3 in DNA: TGTGCCTGGAAGGGCCGTGGTAACACCGGGGAGCTGTTTTTT. Protein sequence: CAWKGRGNTGELFF.

Ten or more counts support this clonotype. This chain uses TRBV29-1 with TRBJ1-1, with D unclear. The CDR3 consists of 14 residues. The germline V gene encodes CDR1 SQVTM and CDR2 ANQGSEA. V was shortened by 6 bases and J by 0 bases, with 14 bases between the two germline ends. CDR3 in amino acids: CSVGVRSMNTEAFF. The CDR3 DNA follows: TGCAGCGTCGGGGTAAGGAGCATGAACACTGAAGCTTTCTTT.

The V call is TRBV10-3, the J call TRBJ2-7; 9 bases agree with TRBD2. The CDR3 runs to 14 residues. The J segment lost 2 bases and the V segment lost 2 bases, leaving 1 base of the junction unmatched. Germline lookup yields CDR1 ENHRY and CDR2 SYGVKD. The CDR3 DNA reads as TGTGCCATCAGTGAGGTAGCGGGAGCCTACGAGCAGTACTTC. Protein: CAISEVAGAYEQYF.

The chain uses TRBV6-5 and TRBJ2-7, with 7 bases identical to TRBD1. The CDR3 contains 17 residues. The junction had 11 bases not matched to a gene; V was cut back by 0 bases and J by 3 bases. Germline V gene data show CDR1 as MNHEY and CDR2 as SVGAGI. CDR3 protein: CASSYSGTVDRGYEQYF. The CDR3 DNA reads TGTGCCAGCAGTTACTCCGGGACAGTTGACCGTGGCTACGAGCAGTACTTC.

The genes are TRBV20-1 and TRBJ2-7; 7 positions match TRBD2. The CDR3 is made up of 14 amino acids. Germline CDR1 DFQATT, CDR2 SNEGSKA (reference sequence). J gave up 7 bases and V 1 base, and 10 bases lay outside the gene matches. In DNA form, the CDR3 reads TGCAGTGCTAGAGCGGGCGGGGGTTTCAATGAGCAGTACTTC. It is translated as CSARAGGGFNEQYF.

This clonotype was detected many times. This rearrangement joins TRBV7-2 to TRBJ2-5; 13 nucleotides agree with TRBD2. The CDR3 has 16 residues. Germline CDR1 SGHTA, CDR2 FQGNSA. V was clipped by 5 bases and J by 2 bases; unmatched bases: 5. The CDR3 region has the DNA TGTGCCAGCAGCACCCAGACTAGCGGGAGGCAAGAGACCCAGTACTTC. Translation: CASSTQTSGRQETQYF.

This clonotype was seen at least ten times. The chain employs TRBV5-1 and TRBJ2-6; the D is unclear. The CDR3 has 14 amino acids. CDR1 and CDR2 (germline): SGHRS, YFSETQ. The ends were cut back, 0 bases at V and 2 bases at J, with 3 bases in the middle. This CDR3 is CASSLETGANVLTF. Written as DNA, the CDR3 is TGCGCCAGCAGCTTGGAAACTGGGGCCAACGTCCTGACTTTC.